The present T cell receptor (beta chain) was sequenced within a study of T cell responses to AZD1222 COVID-19 vaccine. Concerning this clone: Antigen specificity is unknown.

The CDR3 covers 13 residues. Trimming left V 4 bases short and J 7 bases short, with 11 bases between. Germline CDR1 SNHLY, CDR2 FYNNEI. The study, taken as a whole, reports: White British donors predominated, females outnumbered males, and clonal diversity was possibly underestimated. Seropositive AZD1222 recipients at baseline numbered only 6 or 7. Spike-specific TCR breadth and depth were elevated following two AZD1222 doses.

Sequenced by immunoSEQ multiplex PCR; TCRdb stores in-frame clones only, minus some. There are approximately 180,000 clones in the sample; approximately 86% occur only once, and approximately 8% lies in the top ten. Sequencing used peripheral blood, obtained on day 0 of AZD1222 vaccination. The chain recombines TRBV2 with TRBJ1-5; the D gene is possibly TRBD1 (6 bases). The sequence was obtained from an adult in good health. As DNA, the CDR3 is TGTGCCAGCAGTGGACAGGCGTTCCAGCCCCAGCATTTT. Translating it yields CASSGQAFQPQHF.